One TCR beta chain is described in this entry. Its antigen is still unknown. No qualities accompany the bases; no much larger clone lies one base away. The data were taken from a study of shared clonotypes between healthy human individuals (dated by TCRdb to the early 2020s). About the full investigation: The cohort included three men and a couple of women between 18 and 49 years of age. To increase sequencing depth and limit assay-specific biases, TCR repertoire library preparation and sequencing were carried out by different laboratories using diverse techniques. Per donor, leukapheresis produced somewhere between about 0.9 and 9 billion PBMCs. For each donor, CD4 naive and CD4 memory were each run on three plates, CD8 naive on two plates, and CD8 memory on one plate. Blood TCR repertoires of roughly 5 healthy adults were deeply sequenced to estimate repertoire size and the extent of clonotype sharing between individuals. What the authors observed across the whole study: Because the study included a small number of donors, the genetic and exposure-history diversity represented was limited. Higher generation probabilities were observed for clonotypes shared by all four sorted-subset donors than for non-shared clonotypes. Based on pairwise subsampling, the degree of clonotype sharing among donors was expected to be affected by sequencing depth. Sampling was restricted to blood, and TCR repertoires in tissues likely differ from the TCR repertoires found in blood. Across a few donors, approximately 5% of naive CD4, approximately 3.5% of naive CD8, under 2.5% of memory CD4, and over 0.35% of memory CD8 clonotypes were shared. Incomplete sequencing was indicated by rarefaction of sorted-subset datasets, despite the large sequencing depth. Estimated clonotype richness was generally larger for naive than for memory subsets.

TCR CDR3 regions were amplified from genomic DNA by multiplex PCR using the deep immunoSEQ assay. Genomic DNA extracted from each cell subset was distributed evenly over all wells of several immunoSEQ 96-well plates, and each plate served as one replicate. For sorted subsets, roughly 190 ng of genomic DNA, equivalent to some 33,000 T cell genomes, went into each replicate PCR. Purified libraries were measured with a Qubit 3.0 fluorometer, size-checked on a Bioanalyzer 2100, and measured again with the KAPA Library Quantification kit. A separate single-read 150-cycle Illumina NextSeq 550 flow cell was used to sequence each immunoSEQ 96-well plate. On the authors' methods: Because the immunoSEQ output included only junctional sequences and no quality scores, the filtering could not be the same as the filtering used for full-length reads. Sequences were annotated with PyIR, a Python wrapper for IgBLAST v1.9, using IMGT germline references to assign V/J genes and CDR3. Reads were removed for weak V/J assignments (E-value above 1e-6), missing CDR3, stop codons, out-of-frame junctions, or ambiguous translated residues. A V3J clonotype was defined by an identical inferred V gene, J gene, and CDR3 amino acid sequence. The percentage overlap between two repertoires was calculated by dividing the number of shared unique clonotypes by the size of the smaller repertoire. Repertoire richness was assessed with RTK rarefaction, the Chao1 estimator, and Recon v2.1 estimates of unobserved clonotypes. For all TCRbeta clonotypes obtained by the gDNA method from a few donors, generation probabilities were computed with OLGA. TCRdb limited this immuneACCESS table to in-frame rearrangements with V and J called. A share of clones is missing; checked studies link under half to unresolved V genes, and the rest is unexplained. V and J calls and clone size are copied from that table; D and trimming were computed from the DNA. A total of some 2,000,000 clones appear in this sample, almost 96% of them only once. Approximately 0.13% of the sample is taken by the ten largest.

V is shortened by 4 bases, J by 4 bases, and the region joining them spans 14 bases. For CDR1 and CDR2, the germline V gene lists LGHNA and YNFKEQ. The CDR3 measures 14 amino acids from cysteine to phenylalanine. The kept DNA is CDR3 alone, 42 bases in frame from the first base. Healthy HIV-negative adults with no recently reported acute infections or vaccinations were included as donors. Every donor was a Caucasian adult living in Nashville, Tennessee, USA. Magnetic negative selection was used to enrich CD4+ T cells, after which naive cells were positively selected on CD45RA and the negative fraction became the memory subset. Blood was collected by leukapheresis, and PBMCs were isolated by Ficoll-Histopaque density gradient centrifugation and then cryopreserved in liquid nitrogen vapor phase. Analytical flow cytometry was used to check the purity and quantity of each magnetically sorted T cell population. Genomic DNA was isolated from every sorted fraction and measured by UV absorbance on a Nanodrop 2000c.

The chain uses TRBV4-2 and TRBJ2-7; no D gene is confidently identified. The receptor's source is a young man in good health. The specimen sequenced was naive CD4+ T cells sorted from blood. The meaning of the sample's cell subset or site label: CD45RA+ positively selected. In nucleotides, the sequence is TGTGCCAGCAGCCCAGTGGGTGGGGAATACGAGCAGTACTTC. This translates into CASSPVGGEYEQYF.